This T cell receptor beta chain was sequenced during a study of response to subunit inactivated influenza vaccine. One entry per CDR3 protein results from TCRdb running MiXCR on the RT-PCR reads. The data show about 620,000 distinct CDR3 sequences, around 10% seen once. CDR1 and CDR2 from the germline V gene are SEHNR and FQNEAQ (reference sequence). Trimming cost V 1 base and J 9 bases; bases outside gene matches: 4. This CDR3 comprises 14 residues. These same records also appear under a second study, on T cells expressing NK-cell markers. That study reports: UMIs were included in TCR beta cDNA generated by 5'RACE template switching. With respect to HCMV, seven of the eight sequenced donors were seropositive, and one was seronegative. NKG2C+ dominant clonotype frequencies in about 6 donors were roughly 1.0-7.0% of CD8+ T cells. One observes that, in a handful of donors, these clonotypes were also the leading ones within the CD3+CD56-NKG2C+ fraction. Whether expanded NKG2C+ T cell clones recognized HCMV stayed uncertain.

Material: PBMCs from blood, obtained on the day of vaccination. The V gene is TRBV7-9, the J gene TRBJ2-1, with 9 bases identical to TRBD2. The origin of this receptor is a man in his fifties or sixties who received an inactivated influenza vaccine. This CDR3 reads CASSLGGGALEQFF. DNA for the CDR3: TGTGCCAGCAGCTTAGGCGGGGGGGCGCTTGAGCAGTTCTTC.